A selection of T cell receptor beta chains follows, all from one sample in a study of T cells after yellow fever vaccination. TCRdb ran MiXCR on the 5' RACE reads and lists one entry per CDR3 protein. This repertoire shows 300,000 to 350,000 distinct CDR3 sequences, 3% to 4.5% found once; its top ten account for 24%. This specimen consisted of PBMCs, obtained 5 days after the yellow fever booster vaccination. The receptor source for this set is a man between 18 and 29 years old who received the YFV17D yellow fever vaccine. CDR3s include the opening cysteine and the closing phenylalanine or tryptophan. A D gene is named only where the DNA matches it firmly. Rows give clone size only sometimes, using once, few, many, or a class for an expanded clone.

J gene	clone size	V gene	D gene	CDR3 protein	CDR3 DNA
TRBJ1-2	-	TRBV9	TRBD1	CASRDLTGMGANYGYTF	TGTGCCAGCAGAGATCTGACAGGGATGGGGGCTAACTATGGCTACACCTTC
TRBJ2-3	-	TRBV27	-	CASSFRGSTDTQYF	TGTGCCAGCAGTTTCCGGGGGAGCACAGATACGCAGTATTTT
TRBJ2-7	-	TRBV7-6	-	CASSLYPGGDEQYF	TGTGCCAGCAGCCTTTATCCAGGGGGGGACGAGCAGTACTTC
TRBJ2-3	few	TRBV27	TRBD2	CASSLRGGRSDTQYF	TGTGCCAGCAGTTTAAGAGGCGGGAGGTCAGATACGCAGTATTTT
TRBJ2-3	few	TRBV19	-	CASISGNPTDTQYF	TGTGCCAGTATATCGGGAAACCCCACAGATACGCAGTATTTT
TRBJ2-7	few	TRBV12-3/TRBV12-4	-	CASSFGSAYEQYF	TGTGCCAGCAGTTTTGGCTCCGCTTACGAGCAGTACTTC
TRBJ2-2	many	TRBV7-9	TRBD1	CASLSGGSTGELFF	TGTGCCAGTCTCTCAGGGGGCAGCACCGGGGAGCTGTTTTTT
TRBJ2-2	few	TRBV4-1	-	CASSHFSPSTSGPGELFF	TGCGCCAGCAGCCACTTCAGCCCATCTACGTCAGGCCCCGGGGAGCTGTTTTTT
TRBJ2-5	few	TRBV20-1	TRBD2	CSGQAGGQETQYF	TGCAGTGGTCAAGCGGGGGGCCAAGAGACCCAGTACTTC
TRBJ1-2	-	TRBV5-1	-	CASSSPGQHYGYTF	TGCGCCAGCAGCTCCCCGGGTCAGCACTATGGCTACACCTTC
TRBJ2-3	many	TRBV7-2	-	CASGRRVTDTQYF	TGTGCCAGCGGACGCAGGGTCACAGATACGCAGTATTTT
TRBJ2-3	few	TRBV15	-	CATSRDQGSGTDTQYF	TGTGCCACCAGCAGAGATCAGGGGTCGGGCACAGATACGCAGTATTTT
TRBJ1-4	-	TRBV6-5	-	CASSPTGLNEKLFF	TGTGCCAGCAGCCCGACAGGACTAAATGAAAAACTGTTTTTT
TRBJ1-6	few	TRBV11-2	-	CASNPPGRYNSPLHF	TGTGCCAGCAACCCCCCCGGCCGATATAATTCACCCCTCCACTTT
TRBJ2-3	few	TRBV4-2	-	CASRDTGPPPGDTQYF	TGTGCCAGCAGGGACACGGGGCCCCCGCCCGGAGATACGCAGTATTTT
TRBJ2-5	few	TRBV25-1	-	CASSPGSIQETQYF	TGTGCCAGCAGCCCAGGGTCAATTCAAGAGACCCAGTACTTC
TRBJ2-7	-	TRBV19	-	CATGPGYPYEQYF	TGTGCCACCGGACCCGGTTATCCCTACGAGCAGTACTTC
TRBJ2-3	many	TRBV5-5	-	CASSLEWGADTQYF	TGTGCCAGCAGCTTGGAGTGGGGCGCAGATACGCAGTATTTT
TRBJ1-2	-	TRBV14	-	CASSQEFMAVQGYTF	TGTGCCAGCAGCCAAGAGTTCATGGCAGTTCAGGGGTACACCTTC
TRBJ1-1	few	TRBV7-2	-	CASSLFSTEAFF	TGTGCCAGCAGCTTATTCTCCACTGAAGCTTTCTTT
TRBJ2-1	-	TRBV7-3	TRBD1	CASSLTSGTGNNEQFF	TGTGCCAGCAGCTTAACCTCCGGGACAGGGAACAATGAGCAGTTCTTC
TRBJ2-3	few	TRBV20-1	-	CSPTAADTQYF	TGCAGCCCGACCGCGGCAGATACGCAGTATTTT
TRBJ2-6	-	TRBV7-2	TRBD1	CASSSRGVDRGSGANVLTF	TGTGCCAGCAGCTCCCGAGGAGTGGACAGGGGTTCTGGGGCCAACGTCCTGACTTTC
TRBJ2-2	-	TRBV27	TRBD1	CASSLRQGDTGELFF	TGTGCCAGCAGTTTAAGACAGGGAGACACCGGGGAGCTGTTTTTT
TRBJ1-6	-	TRBV7-2	-	CASSSQQGSNSPLHF	TGTGCCAGCAGCTCTCAACAGGGAAGTAATTCACCCCTCCACTTT
TRBJ2-1	many	TRBV18	TRBD2	CASSPLTSGGSSYNEQFF	TGTGCCAGCTCGCCCCTAACTAGCGGGGGGAGCTCCTACAATGAGCAGTTCTTC
TRBJ2-2	few	TRBV12-3/TRBV12-4	-	CASSLSGSTGELFF	TGTGCCAGCAGTTTATCAGGGTCCACCGGGGAGCTGTTTTTT
TRBJ2-2	-	TRBV5-6	-	CASSKDLNTGELFF	TGTGCCAGCAGCAAGGACCTTAACACCGGGGAGCTGTTTTTT
TRBJ2-3	-	TRBV4-3	-	CASSQDLEGRPDTQYF	TGCGCCAGCAGCCAAGATCTAGAGGGACGCCCAGATACGCAGTATTTT
TRBJ2-7	few	TRBV6-5	TRBD2	CASRGSGGRLYEQYF	TGTGCCAGCAGGGGTAGCGGGGGCCGCCTCTACGAGCAGTACTTC
TRBJ2-3	-	TRBV20-1	-	CSVVGGQDTQYF	TGCAGTGTGGTCGGGGGACAAGATACGCAGTATTTT
TRBJ1-2	few	TRBV12-3/TRBV12-4	-	CASGSLGYGYTF	TGTGCCAGCGGATCCCTCGGGTATGGCTACACCTTC
TRBJ1-6	few	TRBV6-2/TRBV6-3	-	CASRPFRNSPLHF	TGTGCCAGCAGGCCCTTCAGGAATTCACCCCTCCACTTT
TRBJ2-7	-	TRBV30	TRBD2	CAFRGLSSYEQYF	TGTGCCTTCCGGGGACTAAGCTCCTACGAGCAGTACTTC